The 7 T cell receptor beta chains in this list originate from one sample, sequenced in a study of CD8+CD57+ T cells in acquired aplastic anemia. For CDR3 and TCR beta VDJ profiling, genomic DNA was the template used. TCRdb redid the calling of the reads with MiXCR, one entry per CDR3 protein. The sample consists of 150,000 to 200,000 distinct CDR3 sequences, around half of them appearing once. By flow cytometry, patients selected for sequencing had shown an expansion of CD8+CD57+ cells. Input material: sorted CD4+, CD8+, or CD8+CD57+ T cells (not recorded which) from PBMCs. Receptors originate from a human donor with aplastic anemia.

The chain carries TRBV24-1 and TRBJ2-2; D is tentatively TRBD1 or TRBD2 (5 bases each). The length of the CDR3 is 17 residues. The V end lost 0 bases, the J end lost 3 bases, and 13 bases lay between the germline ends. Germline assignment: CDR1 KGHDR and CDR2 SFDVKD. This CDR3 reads CATSDLSMRGDTGELFF. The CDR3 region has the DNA TGTGCCACCAGTGATTTGAGCATGCGAGGGGACACCGGGGAGCTGTTTTTT.

This CDR3 reads CASSIPGQLSYGYTF. The CDR3 nucleotides are TGTGCCAGTAGTATCCCGGGACAGCTGTCCTATGGCTACACCTTC. V is TRBV19 and J is TRBJ1-2; TRBD1 matches 7 bases. J gave up 4 bases and V 3 bases, and 8 bases lay outside the gene matches. Germline V CDR1 and CDR2: LNHDA, SQIVND (reference sequence). The CDR3 is 15 amino acids.

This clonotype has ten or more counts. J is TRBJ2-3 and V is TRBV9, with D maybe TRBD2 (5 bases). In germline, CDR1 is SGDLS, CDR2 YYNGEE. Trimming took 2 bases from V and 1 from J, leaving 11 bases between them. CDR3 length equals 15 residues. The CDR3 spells CASSVSLAGTDTQYF. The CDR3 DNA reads TGTGCCAGCAGCGTTTCCCTAGCAGGCACAGATACGCAGTATTTT.

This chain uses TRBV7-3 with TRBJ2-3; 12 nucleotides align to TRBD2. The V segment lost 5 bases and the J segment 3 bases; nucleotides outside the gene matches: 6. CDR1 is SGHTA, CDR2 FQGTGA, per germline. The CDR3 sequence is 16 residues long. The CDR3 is CASSQTSGSVTDTQYF. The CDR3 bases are TGTGCCAGCAGCCAGACTAGCGGGAGTGTAACAGATACGCAGTATTTT.

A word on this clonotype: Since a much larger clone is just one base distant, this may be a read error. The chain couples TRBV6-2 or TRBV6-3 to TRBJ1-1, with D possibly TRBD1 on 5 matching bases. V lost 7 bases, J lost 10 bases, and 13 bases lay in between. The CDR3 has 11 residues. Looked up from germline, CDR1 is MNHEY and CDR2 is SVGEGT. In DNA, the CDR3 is TGTGCCAGCAAAGATTCAAGGGGAGCTTTCTTT. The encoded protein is CASKDSRGAFF.

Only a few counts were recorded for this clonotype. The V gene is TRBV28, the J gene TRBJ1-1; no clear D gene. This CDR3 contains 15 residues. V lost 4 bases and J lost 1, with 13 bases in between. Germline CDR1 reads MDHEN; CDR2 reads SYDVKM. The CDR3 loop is CASSSLGWENTEAFF. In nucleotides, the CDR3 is TGTGCCAGCAGTTCACTAGGGTGGGAGAACACTGAAGCTTTCTTT.

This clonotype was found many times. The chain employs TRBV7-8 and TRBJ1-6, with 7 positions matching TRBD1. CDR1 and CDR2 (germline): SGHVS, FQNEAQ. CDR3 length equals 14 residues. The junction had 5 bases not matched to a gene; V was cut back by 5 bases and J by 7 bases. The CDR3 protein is CASSNGTENSPLHF. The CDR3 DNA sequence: TGTGCCAGCAGCAATGGGACAGAGAATTCACCCCTCCACTTT.